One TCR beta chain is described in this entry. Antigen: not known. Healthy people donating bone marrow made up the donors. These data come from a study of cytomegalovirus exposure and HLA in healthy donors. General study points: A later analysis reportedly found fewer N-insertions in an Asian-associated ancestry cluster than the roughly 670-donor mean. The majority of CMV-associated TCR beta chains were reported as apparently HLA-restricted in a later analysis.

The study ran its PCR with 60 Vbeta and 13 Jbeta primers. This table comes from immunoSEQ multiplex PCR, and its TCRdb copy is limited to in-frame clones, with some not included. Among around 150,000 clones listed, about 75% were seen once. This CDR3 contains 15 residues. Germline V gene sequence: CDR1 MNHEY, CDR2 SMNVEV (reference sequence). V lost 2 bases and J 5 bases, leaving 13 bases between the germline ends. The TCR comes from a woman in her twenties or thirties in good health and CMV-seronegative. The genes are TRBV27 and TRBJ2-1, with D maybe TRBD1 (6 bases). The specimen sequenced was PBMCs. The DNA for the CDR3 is TGTGCCAGCAGTTTAGTCAGGGGATTCGACAATGAGCAGTTCTTC. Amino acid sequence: CASSLVRGFDNEQFF.